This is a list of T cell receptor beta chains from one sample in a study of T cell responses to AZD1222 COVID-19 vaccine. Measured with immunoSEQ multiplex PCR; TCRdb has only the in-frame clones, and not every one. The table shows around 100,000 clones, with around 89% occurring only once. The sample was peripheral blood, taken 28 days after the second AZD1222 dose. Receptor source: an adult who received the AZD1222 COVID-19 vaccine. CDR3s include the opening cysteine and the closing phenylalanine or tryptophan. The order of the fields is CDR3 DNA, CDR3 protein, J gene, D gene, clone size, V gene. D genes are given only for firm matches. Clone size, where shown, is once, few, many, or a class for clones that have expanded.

cdr3_nt: TGTGCCAGTAGTAGGGGTCTGGGACGCCAGGAGTCAGAGACCCAGTACTTC; cdr3_aa: CASSRGLGRQESETQYF; j_call: TRBJ2-5; d_call: -; clone_size: -; v_call: TRBV19
cdr3_nt: TGTGCCAGCAGCTTTCCTTACGGTGAGCAGTTCTTC; cdr3_aa: CASSFPYGEQFF; j_call: TRBJ2-1; d_call: -; clone_size: -; v_call: TRBV13
cdr3_nt: TGCGCCAGCAGCCCTGGGGACACTGGGGCCAACGTCCTGACTTTC; cdr3_aa: CASSPGDTGANVLTF; j_call: TRBJ2-6; d_call: -; clone_size: -; v_call: TRBV5-1
cdr3_nt: TGTGCCAGCAGTTACTCGGGACTAGTTTCCGACGAGCAGTACTTC; cdr3_aa: CASSYSGLVSDEQYF; j_call: TRBJ2-7; d_call: TRBD2; clone_size: -; v_call: TRBV6-2/TRBV6-3
cdr3_nt: TGCGCCAGCAGTGAGTCGTCAGGGGGCGTGAAGTTCTTC; cdr3_aa: CASSESSGGVKFF; j_call: TRBJ2-1; d_call: TRBD1; clone_size: -; v_call: TRBV10-2
cdr3_nt: TGTGCCAGCAGCTTCGCCGGACTAGCGGGGGGTTCCGGGGAGCTGTTTTTT; cdr3_aa: CASSFAGLAGGSGELFF; j_call: TRBJ2-2; d_call: TRBD2; clone_size: -; v_call: TRBV7-2
cdr3_nt: TGTGCCAGCAGCACTCCCGGTGTCTCCTACGAGCAGTACTTC; cdr3_aa: CASSTPGVSYEQYF; j_call: TRBJ2-7; d_call: -; clone_size: once; v_call: TRBV6-5
cdr3_nt: TGCAGTGCTAGTCCCATTCAAAGGGTTGACACTGAAGCTTTCTTT; cdr3_aa: CSASPIQRVDTEAFF; j_call: TRBJ1-1; d_call: -; clone_size: -; v_call: TRBV20-1
cdr3_nt: TGTGCCAGCAGCTTAAGCTCGGCAGGGAAGGGGGATACGCAGTATTTT; cdr3_aa: CASSLSSAGKGDTQYF; j_call: TRBJ2-3; d_call: -; clone_size: once; v_call: TRBV11-2
cdr3_nt: TGCGCCAGCAGCCAAGGGGATCAGCCCCAGCATTTT; cdr3_aa: CASSQGDQPQHF; j_call: TRBJ1-5; d_call: -; clone_size: -; v_call: TRBV4-3
cdr3_nt: TGTGCCACCATGGACAGGGGGCGGGAAAGCGAGCAGTACTTC; cdr3_aa: CATMDRGRESEQYF; j_call: TRBJ2-7; d_call: TRBD1; clone_size: -; v_call: TRBV28
cdr3_nt: TGTGCCAGCAGTGGACTAGCAGATGAGCAGTTCTTC; cdr3_aa: CASSGLADEQFF; j_call: TRBJ2-1; d_call: TRBD2; clone_size: -; v_call: TRBV2
cdr3_nt: TGTGCCAGCAGTTTAGAGGGGATAATGGGACCCCTCCACTTT; cdr3_aa: CASSLEGIMGPLHF; j_call: TRBJ1-6; d_call: -; clone_size: -; v_call: TRBV27
cdr3_nt: TGTGCCAGCAGCTTAGATGGGTTTCGCAATCAGCCCCAGCATTTT; cdr3_aa: CASSLDGFRNQPQHF; j_call: TRBJ1-5; d_call: -; clone_size: -; v_call: TRBV7-9
cdr3_nt: TGCGCCAGCAGCTTGGCCACGGGCGGACAGGGCAGTGGCTACACCTTC; cdr3_aa: CASSLATGGQGSGYTF; j_call: TRBJ1-2; d_call: TRBD1; clone_size: -; v_call: TRBV5-1
cdr3_nt: TGTGCCAGCAGCCAAGAGACTCTTAGCCCAAAACTGTTTTTT; cdr3_aa: CASSQETLSPKLFF; j_call: TRBJ1-4; d_call: -; clone_size: -; v_call: TRBV2
cdr3_nt: TGTGCCAGCCCGGGACAGTACCAAGAGACCCAGTACTTC; cdr3_aa: CASPGQYQETQYF; j_call: TRBJ2-5; d_call: TRBD1; clone_size: -; v_call: TRBV2
cdr3_nt: TGTGCCAGCAGCAGGGATGGGGGCCGCTACGAGCAGTACTTC; cdr3_aa: CASSRDGGRYEQYF; j_call: TRBJ2-7; d_call: -; clone_size: once; v_call: TRBV6-2/TRBV6-3
cdr3_nt: TGTGCCAGCAGTGAAGGCCTCGGTGGCTACACCTTC; cdr3_aa: CASSEGLGGYTF; j_call: TRBJ1-2; d_call: -; clone_size: -; v_call: TRBV2
cdr3_nt: TGTGCCAGCAGTTACGGGCAACGATATGGCTACACCTTC; cdr3_aa: CASSYGQRYGYTF; j_call: TRBJ1-2; d_call: -; clone_size: -; v_call: TRBV6-2/TRBV6-3
cdr3_nt: TGTGCCAGCAGTTACTCGACTAGCGGGGGAACCTACGAGCAGTACTTC; cdr3_aa: CASSYSTSGGTYEQYF; j_call: TRBJ2-7; d_call: TRBD2; clone_size: many; v_call: TRBV6-2/TRBV6-3
cdr3_nt: TGTGCCAGCAGTTCTGCTTCTGCTGGCAATCAGCCCCAGCATTTT; cdr3_aa: CASSSASAGNQPQHF; j_call: TRBJ1-5; d_call: -; clone_size: few; v_call: TRBV6-5
cdr3_nt: TGCAGCGTTCGGATTGGTGAGACCCAGTACTTC; cdr3_aa: CSVRIGETQYF; j_call: TRBJ2-5; d_call: -; clone_size: -; v_call: TRBV29-1
cdr3_nt: TGTGCCAGCAGGCGGGGACAGGGGGCTTACAATGAGCAGTTCTTC; cdr3_aa: CASRRGQGAYNEQFF; j_call: TRBJ2-1; d_call: TRBD1; clone_size: -; v_call: TRBV27
cdr3_nt: TGTGCCAGCAGTCCCCCTGGAGCGGCGGGCAGAAGGGGGACCCAGTACTTC; cdr3_aa: CASSPPGAAGRRGTQYF; j_call: TRBJ2-5; d_call: -; clone_size: -; v_call: TRBV28
cdr3_nt: TGCGCCAGCAGCTTGAACATCCAAGAGACCCAGTACTTC; cdr3_aa: CASSLNIQETQYF; j_call: TRBJ2-5; d_call: -; clone_size: -; v_call: TRBV5-1
cdr3_nt: TGTGCCAGCGGAGTCGTTGGATCGGTTGGTGGCTACACCTTC; cdr3_aa: CASGVVGSVGGYTF; j_call: TRBJ1-2; d_call: -; clone_size: -; v_call: TRBV25-1
cdr3_nt: TGTGCCAGCAGCGAATTCATGGGACTAGCGGGGGGAGAGACCCAGTACTTC; cdr3_aa: CASSEFMGLAGGETQYF; j_call: TRBJ2-5; d_call: TRBD2; clone_size: -; v_call: TRBV9
cdr3_nt: TGTGCCATCAGCAAAACTAGCGGGACTAGCACAGATACGCAGTATTTT; cdr3_aa: CAISKTSGTSTDTQYF; j_call: TRBJ2-3; d_call: TRBD2; clone_size: -; v_call: TRBV10-3